Listed below are T cell receptor beta chains from one sample, sequenced in a study of T cells in localized non-small cell lung cancer. This table comes from immunoSEQ multiplex PCR, and its TCRdb copy is limited to in-frame clones, with some not included. This table holds around 21,000 clones, around nine tenths found once. The sequenced sample was peripheral blood, obtained before any cancer treatment. Source of these receptors: a male donor at least 60 years old with stage I squamous cell lung carcinoma. The conserved cysteine and the conserved F or W are not part of the CDR3 here. Each record gives: V gene, J gene, CDR3 protein.

TRBV29-1,TRBJ1-3,SILSSGNTIY
TRBV7-9,TRBJ1-2,ASSSDRFTRYT
TRBV27,TRBJ2-1,ASSSMGYNEQF
TRBV5-1,TRBJ2-4,ASSPERLAKNIQY
TRBV19,TRBJ1-4,ASNNYRDEKLF
TRBV5-4,TRBJ1-4,ASSYRQGNEKLF
TRBV9,TRBJ2-2,ASSSTSLPGELF
TRBV7-6,TRBJ2-3,ASSLSREITQY
TRBV2,TRBJ1-5,ASSEQLLNQPQH
TRBV19,TRBJ1-3,ASSFTGISGNTIY
TRBV20-1,TRBJ2-1,SAREDREQF
TRBV13,TRBJ2-5,ASSSPGQGALLY
TRBV28,TRBJ2-1,ALASSYNEQF
TRBV15,TRBJ2-7,ATSRHRVPGEQY
TRBV9,TRBJ1-4,ASSAGHLTTTNEKLF
TRBV5-1,TRBJ2-4,ASSWGQGNIQY
TRBV18,TRBJ1-3,ASSPIWDLSGNTIY
TRBV5-6,TRBJ1-2,ASSLQSTGYGYT
TRBV5-4,TRBJ2-4,ASSDRQGVGNIQY
TRBV5-1,TRBJ2-1,ASSLAGTSGDEQF
TRBV19,TRBJ2-3,ASSIDLWKEAGQGEDTQY
TRBV10-3,TRBJ1-5,AISEGQGNNQPQH
TRBV6-1,TRBJ1-5,ASSSHGSNQPQH
TRBV5-1,TRBJ2-6,ASRPLGPGANVLT
TRBV6-5,TRBJ1-1,ASRRGLNTEAF
TRBV13,TRBJ2-2,ASSQGAGELF
TRBV29-1,TRBJ1-1,SVQDRASMNTEAF
TRBV5-1,TRBJ1-6,ASSLQGANSPLH
TRBV19,TRBJ1-5,ASSYRGLYSNQPQH
TRBV29-1,TRBJ2-3,SAPPRGRGDTQY
TRBV11-2,TRBJ2-1,ASSLGGTGGSVNEQF
TRBV27,TRBJ1-2,ASSFGEFYGYT
TRBV19,TRBJ1-5,ASSGQGFWDQPQH
TRBV6-1,TRBJ1-1,ASTPTGVNTEAF
TRBV30,TRBJ1-5,AWTLGQGVGQPQH
TRBV30,TRBJ1-5,AWSDGQYSNQPQH
TRBV9,TRBJ2-2,ASRSGRANTGELF
TRBV7-9,TRBJ1-2,ASSSQGSVGGYT
TRBV18,TRBJ1-5,ASSRFDRRIGQPQH
TRBV7-2,TRBJ2-1,ASSLEGWREQF
TRBV30,TRBJ1-4,AWSVRGGEKLF
TRBV30,TRBJ2-7,ARSQGRAADEQY
TRBV2,TRBJ2-7,ASCQETYEQY
TRBV7-2,TRBJ2-1,ASSLPQGNNEQF
TRBV23-1,TRBJ2-5,ASSPGTEARCEETQY
TRBV5-1,TRBJ1-3,ASSLAVTGRSGNTIY
TRBV7-6,TRBJ2-1,ASSLALASGATYNEQF
TRBV20-1,TRBJ1-1,SAWGREAF
TRBV28,TRBJ2-6,ASSLFTLSGANVLT
TRBV18,TRBJ2-7,ASSPVPNPYEQY
TRBV25-1,TRBJ1-1,ASSARGNTEAF
TRBV9,TRBJ2-1,ASSPTGERGNTQF
TRBV20-1,TRBJ2-7,SAVGGPKRY
TRBV2,TRBJ1-5,ASSLRGSGLGGYSNQPQH
TRBV9,TRBJ2-5,ASSVGTSGGYQETQY
TRBV30,TRBJ2-4,AWTSQGYIQY